The 16 T cell receptor beta chains presented below share a single source sample, sequenced in a study of T cells after yellow fever vaccination. TCRdb ran MiXCR on the 5' RACE reads and lists one entry per CDR3 protein. The data contain some 420,000 distinct CDR3 sequences, around 20% of them singletons. Sequenced here: PBMCs, sampled before the yellow fever booster vaccination. The receptors come from a man aged 18 to 29 who received the YFV17D yellow fever vaccine.

The chain recombines TRBV20-1 with TRBJ2-1; D is unclear. Germline-derived CDR1 and CDR2 are DFQATT and SNEGSKA (reference sequence). CDR3 size: 14 residues. V gave up 1 base and J gave up 7 bases, with 14 bases separating them. The CDR3 loop reads CSARGGPRRNEQFF. CDR3 coding DNA: TGCAGTGCTAGAGGAGGACCCCGTAGGAATGAGCAGTTCTTC.

The CDR3 reads CASSEGTTIDTQYF. In DNA, the CDR3 is TGTGCCAGCAGTGAAGGGACTACGATAGATACGCAGTATTTT. The chain combines TRBV2 with TRBJ2-3; tentatively, D is TRBD2 (6 bases). The CDR3 totals 14 residues. The germline V gene encodes CDR1 SNHLY and CDR2 FYNNEI. V gave up 1 base and J gave up 5 bases, with 10 bases separating them.

The chain is built from TRBV7-8 and TRBJ1-5; D not resolved. Trimming left V 5 bases short and J 6 bases short, with 11 bases between. The CDR3 runs to 13 residues. Germline V gene sequence: CDR1 SGHVS, CDR2 FQNEAQ. CDR3 coding DNA: TGTGCCAGCAGCCTAGGCGCGTCTCAGCCCCAGCATTTT. Amino acids: CASSLGASQPQHF.

The chain is built from TRBV15 and TRBJ2-5; 12 bases line up with TRBD2. CDR3 length: 18 residues. Germline trimming cut 5 bases from V and 1 base from J; bases unmatched to any gene: 11. CDR1 is LNHNV and CDR2 is YYDKDF in the germline V gene (reference sequence). CDR3 DNA sequence: TGTGCCACCAGCGGACTACAGACTAGCGGGGGAATCCAAGAGACCCAGTACTTC. Amino acid sequence: CATSGLQTSGGIQETQYF.

This clonotype was detected only a few times. The chain joins TRBV20-1 to TRBJ2-5, with 8 bases that match TRBD2. The germline gives CDR1 DFQATT, CDR2 SNEGSKA (reference sequence). The CDR3 contains 14 residues. Trimming removed 0 bases from V and 3 bases from J; junction bases left unmatched: 3. The CDR3 loop is CSAREAGGKETQYF. CDR3 sequence (DNA): TGCAGTGCTAGAGAGGCGGGGGGAAAAGAGACCCAGTACTTC.

This clonotype was seen more than once but under ten times. V is TRBV7-6 and J is TRBJ1-3; D uncertain. The V end was cut by 4 bases, the J end by 0 bases, with 7 bases between. Germline assignment: CDR1 SGHVS and CDR2 FNYEAQ. This CDR3 region has 14 residues. The CDR3 loop is CASSSGFSGNTIYF. Here the CDR3 DNA reads TGTGCCAGCAGCTCCGGATTCTCTGGAAACACCATATATTTT.

Only a few counts were recorded for this clonotype. The chain combines TRBV15 with TRBJ1-1; D remains unclear. The CDR3 runs 12 residues. Germline V gives CDR1 LNHNV, CDR2 YYDKDF (reference sequence). Between the trimmed V and J ends, which lost 1 base and 5 bases, there was a span of 5 bases. The CDR3 DNA follows: TGTGCCACCAGCAGAGCTGGGACTGAAGCTTTCTTT. Translated: CATSRAGTEAFF.

V gene TRBV7-8 combines with J gene TRBJ2-1, with D perhaps given as TRBD1 or TRBD2 (6 bases each). V was trimmed by 6 bases and J by 2 bases, leaving 14 bases between them. The length of the CDR3 is 15 residues. In germline, CDR1 is SGHVS, CDR2 FQNEAQ. This chain's CDR3 is CASRKEGGPYNEQFF. As DNA, the CDR3 is TGTGCCAGCAGAAAAGAGGGGGGTCCCTACAATGAGCAGTTCTTC.

There are a few counts of this clonotype. The CDR3 DNA reads as TGCGCCAGCAGCTTACCGGGACAGTTTCCCTACGAGCAGTACTTC. Translating it yields CASSLPGQFPYEQYF. V usage is TRBV5-1 and J usage is TRBJ2-7, with 7 bases matching TRBD1. The germline V gene encodes CDR1 SGHRS and CDR2 YFSETQ. The trim removed 2 bases at V and 2 bases at J, leaving 7 bases unmatched. The CDR3 runs 15 residues.

In DNA form, the CDR3 reads TGTGCCAGCAGTTACTCGATATCTGGGACTAGCGGGGGAGAGACCCAGTACTTC. It specifies CASSYSISGTSGGETQYF. The rearrangement joins TRBV6-5 to TRBJ2-5; 14 nucleotides align to TRBD2. With 0 bases clipped from V and 4 bases from J, the junction kept 7 bases outside the gene matches. In germline, CDR1 is MNHEY, CDR2 SVGAGI. The length of the CDR3 is 18 residues.

This clonotype came up once. Because the CDR3's place on the DNA is in doubt, the DNA is left out and the CDR3 is given as listed by TCRdb. This rearrangement joins TRBV24-1 to TRBJ2-2. Per germline, CDR1 KGHDR and CDR2 SFDVKD. Including both end residues, the CDR3 is 11 amino acids long. Here the CDR3 reads CATSDSGSCFF.

The rearrangement joins TRBV7-6 to TRBJ1-1, with D unresolved. The CDR3 spans 15 residues. V lost 9 bases and J 6 bases, leaving 23 bases between the germline ends. Looked up from germline, CDR1 is SGHVS and CDR2 is FNYEAQ. The CDR3 protein is CASQPSQVTNAEAFF. As DNA, the CDR3 is TGTGCCAGTCAACCATCACAAGTTACCAACGCTGAAGCTTTCTTT.

This clonotype was recorded a few times. V gene TRBV5-6 combines with J gene TRBJ1-5; D remains unclear. The CDR3 spans 14 residues. The germline CDR1 and CDR2 sequences are SGHDT and YYEEEE. V was clipped by 0 bases and J by 7 bases, with 11 bases between them. The CDR3 here is CASSLEPIGQPQHF. The CDR3, as DNA: TGTGCCAGCAGCTTGGAACCGATCGGGCAGCCCCAGCATTTT.

This CDR3 reads CATSESPGQGFDNEQFF. The CDR3 DNA reads TGTGCCACCAGTGAATCACCGGGACAGGGGTTCGACAATGAGCAGTTCTTC. V usage is TRBV24-1 and J usage is TRBJ2-1, with 10 bases aligning to TRBD1. The V gene's germline CDR1 is KGHDR and CDR2 SFDVKD. Trimming at V came to 4 bases and at J to 5 bases, leaving 10 bases not matched to a gene. The CDR3 runs to 17 residues.

This rearrangement joins TRBV4-1 to TRBJ1-1; D gene ambiguous. V dropped 1 base and J dropped 3 bases, with 6 bases sitting between them. CDR1 is MGHRA, CDR2 YSYEKL, per germline. This CDR3 has 13 residues. This chain's CDR3 is CASSQGWYTEAFF. Written as DNA, the CDR3 is TGCGCCAGCAGCCAAGGGTGGTACACTGAAGCTTTCTTT.

This clonotype showed up just a few times. The chain uses TRBV7-2 and TRBJ2-5; 8 bases map to TRBD1. V gave up 1 base and J gave up 5 bases; unmatched junction bases: 9. The CDR3 has 16 residues. Germline V CDR1 and CDR2: SGHTA, FQGNSA. Written as DNA, the CDR3 is TGTGCCAGCAGCTTAGGCGGCAGGGGGCAAGGGGAGACCCAGTACTTC. Translated: CASSLGGRGQGETQYF.